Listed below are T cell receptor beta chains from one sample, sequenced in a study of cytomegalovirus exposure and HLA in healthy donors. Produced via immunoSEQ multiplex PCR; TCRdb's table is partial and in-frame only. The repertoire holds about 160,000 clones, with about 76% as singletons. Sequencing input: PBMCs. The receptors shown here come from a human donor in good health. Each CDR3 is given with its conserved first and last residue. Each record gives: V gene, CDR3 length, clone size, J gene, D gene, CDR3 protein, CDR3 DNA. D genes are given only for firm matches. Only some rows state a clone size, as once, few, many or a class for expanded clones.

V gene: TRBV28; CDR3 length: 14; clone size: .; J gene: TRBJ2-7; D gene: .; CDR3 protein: CASSPRIVSYEQYF; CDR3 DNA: TGTGCCAGCAGTCCGCGGATCGTCTCCTACGAGCAGTACTTC
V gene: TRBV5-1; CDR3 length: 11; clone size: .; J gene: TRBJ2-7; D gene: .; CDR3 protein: CASSPSYEQYF; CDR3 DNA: TGCGCCAGCAGCCCTTCCTACGAGCAGTACTTC
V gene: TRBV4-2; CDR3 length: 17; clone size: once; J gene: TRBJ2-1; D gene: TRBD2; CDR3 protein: CASSQRLTSGSRNEQFF; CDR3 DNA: TGTGCCAGCAGCCAGAGACTGACTAGCGGGTCCCGCAATGAGCAGTTCTTC
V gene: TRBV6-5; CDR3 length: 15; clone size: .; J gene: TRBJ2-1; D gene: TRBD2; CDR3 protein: CASSSRTSGRDEQFF; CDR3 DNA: TGTGCCAGCAGTTCCCGGACTAGCGGGAGAGATGAGCAGTTCTTC
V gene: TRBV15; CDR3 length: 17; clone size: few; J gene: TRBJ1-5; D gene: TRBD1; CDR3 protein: CATSRDPTGENNQPQHF; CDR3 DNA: TGTGCCACCAGCAGAGATCCCACAGGGGAGAACAATCAGCCCCAGCATTTT
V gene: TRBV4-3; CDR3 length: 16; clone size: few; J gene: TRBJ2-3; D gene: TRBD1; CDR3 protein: CASSQDARGLSDTQYF; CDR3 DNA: TGCGCCAGCAGCCAAGATGCCAGGGGGCTTTCGGATACGCAGTATTTT
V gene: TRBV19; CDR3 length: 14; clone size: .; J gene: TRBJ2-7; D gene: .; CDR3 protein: CASSPRTNLYEQYF; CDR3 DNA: TGTGCCAGTAGTCCCCGGACTAACCTTTACGAGCAGTACTTC
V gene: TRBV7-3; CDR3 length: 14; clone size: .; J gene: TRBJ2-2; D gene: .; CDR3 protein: CASSLEGNTGELFF; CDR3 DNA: TGTGCCAGCAGCTTAGAGGGGAACACCGGGGAGCTGTTTTTT
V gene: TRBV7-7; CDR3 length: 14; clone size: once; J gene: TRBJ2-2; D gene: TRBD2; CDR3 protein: CASSLAGRAGELFF; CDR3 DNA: TGTGCCAGCAGCTTAGCAGGGAGGGCCGGGGAGCTGTTTTTT
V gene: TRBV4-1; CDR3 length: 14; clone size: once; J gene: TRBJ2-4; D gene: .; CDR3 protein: CASSQRGIKNIQYF; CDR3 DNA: TGCGCCAGCAGCCAAAGGGGGATCAAAAACATTCAGTACTTC
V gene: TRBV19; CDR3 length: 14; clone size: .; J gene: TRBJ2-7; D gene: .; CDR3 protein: CASSIARGDYEQYF; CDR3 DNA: TGTGCCAGTAGTATAGCCAGGGGCGACTACGAGCAGTACTTC
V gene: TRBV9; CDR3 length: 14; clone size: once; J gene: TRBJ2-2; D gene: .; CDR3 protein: CASSATGNTGELFF; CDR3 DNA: TGTGCCAGCAGCGCGACAGGGAACACCGGGGAGCTGTTTTTT
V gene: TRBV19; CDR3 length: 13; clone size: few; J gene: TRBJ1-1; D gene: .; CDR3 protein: CASRGGFDTEAFF; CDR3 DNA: TGTGCCAGTAGGGGGGGTTTCGACACTGAAGCTTTCTTT
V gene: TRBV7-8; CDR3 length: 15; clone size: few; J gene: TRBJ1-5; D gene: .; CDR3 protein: CASSSKDSHNQPQHF; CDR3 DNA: TGTGCCAGCAGCTCCAAAGACAGCCACAATCAGCCCCAGCATTTT
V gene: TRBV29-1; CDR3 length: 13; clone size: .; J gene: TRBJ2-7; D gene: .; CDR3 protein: CSGSAGRGYEQYF; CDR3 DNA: TGCAGCGGTTCGGCTGGCAGGGGATACGAGCAGTACTTC
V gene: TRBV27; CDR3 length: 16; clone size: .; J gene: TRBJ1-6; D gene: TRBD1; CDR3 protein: CASRQDRATYNSPLHF; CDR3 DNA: TGTGCCAGCAGACAAGACAGGGCCACCTATAATTCACCCCTCCACTTT
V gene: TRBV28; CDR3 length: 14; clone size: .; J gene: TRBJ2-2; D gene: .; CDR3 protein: CASSLTRNTGELFF; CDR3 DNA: TGTGCCAGCAGCCTCACACGGAACACCGGGGAGCTGTTTTTT
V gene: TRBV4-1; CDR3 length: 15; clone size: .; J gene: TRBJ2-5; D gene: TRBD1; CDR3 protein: CASSQDGGQGFPQYF; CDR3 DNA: TGCGCCAGCAGCCAAGATGGGGGACAGGGTTTCCCGCAGTACTTC